This entry concerns a single T cell receptor (beta chain). Antigen specificity is unknown. This record comes from a study of beta chain features in type 1 diabetes. As for the study in general: Regarding age, gender and cell yields, patients proved similar to healthy donors.

All of the isolated RNA was reverse transcribed, so expressed TCRB transcripts were sequenced. Only in-frame clones appear in the TCRdb table, and some are missing; sequencing was by immunoSEQ multiplex PCR. The table includes 600,000 to 750,000 clones, roughly 12% detected once. Study conclusions and caveats: Patients with type 1 diabetes carried fewer insertions and had more deletions at their VDJ junctions. Researchers report that Type 1 diabetes patients had moderately but significantly shorter TCRB CDR3s across all four CD4+ subsets. High-TCR-expressing cells could be over-represented by cDNA sequencing.

The source material was naive CD4+ T cells from blood. The sequence was collected from a man aged 30-40 years with type 1 diabetes.

The CDR3: CASSYRTGGNSPLHF. The CDR3 nucleotides are TGTGCCAGCAGCTATCGGACAGGGGGCAATTCACCCCTCCACTTT. The V call is TRBV7-2, the J call TRBJ1-6; 11 bases match TRBD1. Germline V gives CDR1 SGHTA, CDR2 FQGNSA. This CDR3 is built from 15 residues. V shed 4 bases, J shed 7 bases, and the junction held 3 bases outside the gene matches.